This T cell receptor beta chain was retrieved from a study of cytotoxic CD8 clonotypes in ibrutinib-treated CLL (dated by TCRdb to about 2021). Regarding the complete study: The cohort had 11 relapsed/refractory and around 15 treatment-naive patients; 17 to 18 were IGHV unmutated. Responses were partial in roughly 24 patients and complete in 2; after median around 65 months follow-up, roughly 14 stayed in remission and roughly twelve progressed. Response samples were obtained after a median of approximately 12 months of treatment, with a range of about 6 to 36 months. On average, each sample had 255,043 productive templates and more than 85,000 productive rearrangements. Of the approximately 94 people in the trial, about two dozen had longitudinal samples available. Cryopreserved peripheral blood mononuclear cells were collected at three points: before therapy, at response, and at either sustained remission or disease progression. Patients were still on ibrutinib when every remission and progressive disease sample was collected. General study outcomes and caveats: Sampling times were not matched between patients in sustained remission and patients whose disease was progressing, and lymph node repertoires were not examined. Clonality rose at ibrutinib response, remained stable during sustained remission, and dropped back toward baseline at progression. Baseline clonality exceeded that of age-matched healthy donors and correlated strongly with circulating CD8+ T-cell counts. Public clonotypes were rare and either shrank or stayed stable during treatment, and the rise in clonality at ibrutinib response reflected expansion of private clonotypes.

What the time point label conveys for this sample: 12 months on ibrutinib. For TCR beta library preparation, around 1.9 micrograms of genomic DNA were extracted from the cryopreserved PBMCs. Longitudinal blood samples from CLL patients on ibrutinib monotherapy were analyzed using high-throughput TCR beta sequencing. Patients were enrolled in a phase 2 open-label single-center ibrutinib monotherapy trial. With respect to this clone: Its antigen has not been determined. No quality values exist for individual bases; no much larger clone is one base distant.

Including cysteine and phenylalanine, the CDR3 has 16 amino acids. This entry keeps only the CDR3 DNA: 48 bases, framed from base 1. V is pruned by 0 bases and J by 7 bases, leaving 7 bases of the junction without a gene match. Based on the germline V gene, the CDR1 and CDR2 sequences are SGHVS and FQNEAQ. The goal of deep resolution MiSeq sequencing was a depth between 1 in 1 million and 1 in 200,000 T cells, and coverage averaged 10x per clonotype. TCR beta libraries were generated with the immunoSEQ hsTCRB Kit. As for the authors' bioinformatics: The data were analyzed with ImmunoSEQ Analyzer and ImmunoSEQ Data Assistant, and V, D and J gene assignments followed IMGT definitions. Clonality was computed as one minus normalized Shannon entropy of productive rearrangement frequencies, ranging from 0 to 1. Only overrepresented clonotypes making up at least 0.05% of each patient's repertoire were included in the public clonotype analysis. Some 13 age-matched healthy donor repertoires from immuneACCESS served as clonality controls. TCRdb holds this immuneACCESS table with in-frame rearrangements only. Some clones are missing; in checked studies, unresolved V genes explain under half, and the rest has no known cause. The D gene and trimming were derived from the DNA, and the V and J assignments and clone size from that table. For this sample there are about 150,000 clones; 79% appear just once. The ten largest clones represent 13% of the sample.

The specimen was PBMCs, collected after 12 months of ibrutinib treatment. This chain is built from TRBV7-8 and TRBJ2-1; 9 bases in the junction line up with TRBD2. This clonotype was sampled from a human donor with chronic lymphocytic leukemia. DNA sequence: TGTGCCAGCAGCTTAGCGGGCCTAGCGGGATTTAATGAGCAGTTCTTC. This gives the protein CASSLAGLAGFNEQFF.